This T cell receptor beta chain was sequenced in a study of PD-L1 blockade in urothelial cancer. Study-level background: Beginning in about 2014, patients received atezolizumab, given as 1,200 mg intravenously every 3 weeks. Patients arrived having already received 0 to 3 prior chemotherapy regimens. Analyses were performed on blood at 3 weeks after treatment start (the second dose) and at 6 weeks.

Synthetic templates analogous to TCR were spiked into all PCRs individually. Clones were sequenced by immunoSEQ multiplex PCR, and TCRdb holds only the in-frame ones, with some missing. The data show 41,000 or so clones, with approximately 83% seen just once and 18% held by the top ten. The germline V and J ends were trimmed by 4 bases and 10 bases, with 11 bases remaining between them. The CDR3 sequence is 13 residues long. The germline V gene encodes CDR1 SEHNR and CDR2 FQNEAQ (reference sequence). The clonotype comes from a man aged 60 to 69 with urothelial cancer. This sample comprised PBMCs, obtained around atezolizumab (anti-PD-L1) treatment. The chain joins TRBV7-9 to TRBJ1-6; no firm D call. The CDR3 here is CASSSSIGSPLHF. Written as DNA, the CDR3 is TGTGCCAGCAGCTCGTCAATCGGGTCACCCCTCCACTTT.